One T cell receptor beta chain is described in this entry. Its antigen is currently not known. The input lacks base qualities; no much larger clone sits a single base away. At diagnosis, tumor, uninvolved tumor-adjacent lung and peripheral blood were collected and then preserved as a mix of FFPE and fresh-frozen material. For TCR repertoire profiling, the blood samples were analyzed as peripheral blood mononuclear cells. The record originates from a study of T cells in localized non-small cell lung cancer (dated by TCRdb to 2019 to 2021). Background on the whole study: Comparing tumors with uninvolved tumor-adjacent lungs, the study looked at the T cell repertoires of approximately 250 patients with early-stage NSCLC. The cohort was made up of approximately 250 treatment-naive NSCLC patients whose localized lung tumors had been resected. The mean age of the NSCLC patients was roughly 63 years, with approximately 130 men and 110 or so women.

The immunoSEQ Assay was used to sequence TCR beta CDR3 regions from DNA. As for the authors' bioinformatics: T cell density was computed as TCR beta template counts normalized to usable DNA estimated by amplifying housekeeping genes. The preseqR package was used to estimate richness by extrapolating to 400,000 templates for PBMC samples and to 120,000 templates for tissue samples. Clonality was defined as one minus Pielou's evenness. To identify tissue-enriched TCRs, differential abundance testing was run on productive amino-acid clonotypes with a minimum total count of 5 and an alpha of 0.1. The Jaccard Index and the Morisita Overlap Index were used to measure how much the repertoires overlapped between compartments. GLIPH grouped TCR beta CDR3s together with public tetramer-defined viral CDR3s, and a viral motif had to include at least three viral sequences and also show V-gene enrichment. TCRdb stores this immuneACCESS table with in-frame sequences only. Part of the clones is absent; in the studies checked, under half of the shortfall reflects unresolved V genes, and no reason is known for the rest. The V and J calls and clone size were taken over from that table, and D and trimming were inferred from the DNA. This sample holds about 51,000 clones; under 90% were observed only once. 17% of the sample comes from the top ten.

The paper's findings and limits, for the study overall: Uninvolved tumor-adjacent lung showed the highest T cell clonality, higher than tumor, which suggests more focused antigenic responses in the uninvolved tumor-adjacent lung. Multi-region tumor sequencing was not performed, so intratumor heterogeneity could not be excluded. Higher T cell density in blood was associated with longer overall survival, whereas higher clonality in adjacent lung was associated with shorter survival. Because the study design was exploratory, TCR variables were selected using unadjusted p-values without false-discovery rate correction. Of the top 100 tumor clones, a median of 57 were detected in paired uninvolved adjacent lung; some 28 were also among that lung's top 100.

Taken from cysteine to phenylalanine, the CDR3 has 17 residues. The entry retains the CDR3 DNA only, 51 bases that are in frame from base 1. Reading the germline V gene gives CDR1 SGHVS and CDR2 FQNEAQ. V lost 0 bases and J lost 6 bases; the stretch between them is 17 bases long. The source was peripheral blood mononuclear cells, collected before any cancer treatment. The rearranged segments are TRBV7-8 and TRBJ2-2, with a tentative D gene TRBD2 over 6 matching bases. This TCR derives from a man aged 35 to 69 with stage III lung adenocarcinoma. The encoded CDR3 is CASSLASQGGRAGELFF. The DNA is TGTGCCAGCAGCTTAGCGAGCCAGGGAGGTCGGGCCGGGGAGCTGTTTTTT.